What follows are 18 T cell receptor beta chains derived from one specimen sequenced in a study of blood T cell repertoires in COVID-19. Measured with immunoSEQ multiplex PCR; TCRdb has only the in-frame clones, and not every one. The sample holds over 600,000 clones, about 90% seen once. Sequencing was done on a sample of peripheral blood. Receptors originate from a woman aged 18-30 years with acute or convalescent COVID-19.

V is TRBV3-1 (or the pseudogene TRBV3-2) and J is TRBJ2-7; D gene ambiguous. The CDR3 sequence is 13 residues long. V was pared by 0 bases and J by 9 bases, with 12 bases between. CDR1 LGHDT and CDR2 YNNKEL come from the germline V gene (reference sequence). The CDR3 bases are TGTGCCAGCAGCCAAGATGCGGCTCGAGGGCAGTACTTC. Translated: CASSQDAARGQYF.

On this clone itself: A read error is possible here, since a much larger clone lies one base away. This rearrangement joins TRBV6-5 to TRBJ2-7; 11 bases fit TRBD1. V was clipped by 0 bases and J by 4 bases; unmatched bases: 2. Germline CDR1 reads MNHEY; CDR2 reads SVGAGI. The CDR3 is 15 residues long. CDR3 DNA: TGTGCCAGCAGTTACTCCGGGACAGGGGGTTACGAGCAGTACTTC. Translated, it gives CASSYSGTGGYEQYF.

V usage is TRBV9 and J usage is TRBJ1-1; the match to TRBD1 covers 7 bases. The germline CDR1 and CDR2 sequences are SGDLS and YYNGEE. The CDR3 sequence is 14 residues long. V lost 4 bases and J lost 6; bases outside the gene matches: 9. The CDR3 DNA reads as TGTGCCAGCAGCCCACCTCCGGGACAGTCTGAAGCTTTCTTT. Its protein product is CASSPPPGQSEAFF. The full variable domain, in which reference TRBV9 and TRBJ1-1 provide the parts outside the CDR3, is DSGVTQTPKHLITATGQRVTLRCSPRSGDLSVYWYQQSLDQGLQFLIQYYNGEERAKGNILERFSAQQFPDLHSELNLSSLELGDSALYFCASSPPPGQSEAFFGQGTRLTVV.

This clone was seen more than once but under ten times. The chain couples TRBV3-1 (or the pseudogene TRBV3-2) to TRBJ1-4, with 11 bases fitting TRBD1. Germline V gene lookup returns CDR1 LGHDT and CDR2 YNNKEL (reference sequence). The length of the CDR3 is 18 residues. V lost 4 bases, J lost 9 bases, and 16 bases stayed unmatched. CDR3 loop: CASSPTGTGGDFIQKLFF. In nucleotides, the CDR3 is TGTGCCAGCAGCCCCACCGGGACAGGGGGAGATTTTATTCAAAAACTGTTTTTT.

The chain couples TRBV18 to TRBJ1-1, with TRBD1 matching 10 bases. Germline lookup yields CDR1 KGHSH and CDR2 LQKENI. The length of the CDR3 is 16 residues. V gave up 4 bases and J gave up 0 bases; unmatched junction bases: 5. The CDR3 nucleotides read TGTGCCAGCTCACTGGGACAGGGGACCATGAACACTGAAGCTTTCTTT. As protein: CASSLGQGTMNTEAFF.

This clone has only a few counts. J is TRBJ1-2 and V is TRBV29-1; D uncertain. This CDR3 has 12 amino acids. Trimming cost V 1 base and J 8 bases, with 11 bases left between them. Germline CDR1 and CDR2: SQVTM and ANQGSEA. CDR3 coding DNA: TGCAGCGTTGAAGGGCAGTGGCTCGGCTACACCTTC. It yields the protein CSVEGQWLGYTF.

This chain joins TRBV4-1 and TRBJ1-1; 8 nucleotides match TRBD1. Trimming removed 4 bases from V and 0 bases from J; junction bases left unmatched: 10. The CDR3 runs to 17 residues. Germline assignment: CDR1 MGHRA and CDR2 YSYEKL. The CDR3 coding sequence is TGCGCCAGCAGCCCCATATTAGACAGGGGAATGAACACTGAAGCTTTCTTT. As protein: CASSPILDRGMNTEAFF.

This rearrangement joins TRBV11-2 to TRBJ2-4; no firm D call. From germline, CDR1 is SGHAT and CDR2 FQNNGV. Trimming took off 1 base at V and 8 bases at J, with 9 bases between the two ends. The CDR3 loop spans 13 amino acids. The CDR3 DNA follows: TGTGCCAGCAGCTTAGGTCAGGTCTACATTCAGTACTTC. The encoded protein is CASSLGQVYIQYF.

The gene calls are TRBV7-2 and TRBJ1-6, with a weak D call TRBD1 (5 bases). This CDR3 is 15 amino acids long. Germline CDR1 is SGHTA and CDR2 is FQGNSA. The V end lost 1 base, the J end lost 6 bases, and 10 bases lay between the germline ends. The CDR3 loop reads CASSLEAGINSPLHF. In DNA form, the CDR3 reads TGTGCCAGCAGCTTAGAGGCAGGGATTAATTCACCCCTCCACTTT.

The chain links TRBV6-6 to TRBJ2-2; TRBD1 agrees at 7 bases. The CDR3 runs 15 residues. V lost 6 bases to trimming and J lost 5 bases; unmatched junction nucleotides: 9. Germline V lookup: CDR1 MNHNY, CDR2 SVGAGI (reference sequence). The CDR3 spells CASSHAQGETGELFF. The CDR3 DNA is TGTGCCAGCAGCCACGCGCAGGGGGAGACCGGGGAGCTGTTTTTT.

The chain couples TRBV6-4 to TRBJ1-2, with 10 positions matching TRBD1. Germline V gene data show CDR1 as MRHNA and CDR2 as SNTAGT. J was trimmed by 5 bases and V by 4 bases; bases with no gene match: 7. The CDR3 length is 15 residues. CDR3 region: CASSAGTGAGYGYTF. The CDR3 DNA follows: TGTGCCAGCAGTGCCGGGACAGGGGCTGGGTATGGCTACACCTTC.

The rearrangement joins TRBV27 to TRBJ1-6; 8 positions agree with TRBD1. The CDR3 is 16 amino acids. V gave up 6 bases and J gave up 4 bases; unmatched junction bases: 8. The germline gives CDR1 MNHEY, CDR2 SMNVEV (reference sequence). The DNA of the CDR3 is TGTGCCAGCAGCACCGGACAGGGCGGATATAATTCACCCCTCCACTTT. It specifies CASSTGQGGYNSPLHF.

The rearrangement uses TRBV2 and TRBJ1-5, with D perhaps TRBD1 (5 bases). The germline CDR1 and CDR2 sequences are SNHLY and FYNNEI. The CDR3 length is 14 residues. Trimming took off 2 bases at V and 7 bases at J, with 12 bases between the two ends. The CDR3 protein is CASSEQGFSQPQHF. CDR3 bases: TGTGCCAGCAGTGAACAGGGATTTAGCCAGCCCCAGCATTTT.

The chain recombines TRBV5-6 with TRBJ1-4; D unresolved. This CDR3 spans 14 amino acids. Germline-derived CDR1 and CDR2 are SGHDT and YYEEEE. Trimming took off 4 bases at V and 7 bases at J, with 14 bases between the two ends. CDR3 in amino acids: CASSPVEGGEKLFF. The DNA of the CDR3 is TGTGCCAGCAGCCCTGTCGAAGGCGGTGAAAAACTGTTTTTT. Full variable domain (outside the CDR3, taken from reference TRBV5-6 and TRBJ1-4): DAGVTQSPTHLIKTRGQQVTLRCSPKSGHDTVSWYQQALGQGPQFIFQYYEEEERQRGNFPDRFSGHQFPNYSSELNVNALLLGDSALYLCASSPVEGGEKLFFGSGTQLSVL.

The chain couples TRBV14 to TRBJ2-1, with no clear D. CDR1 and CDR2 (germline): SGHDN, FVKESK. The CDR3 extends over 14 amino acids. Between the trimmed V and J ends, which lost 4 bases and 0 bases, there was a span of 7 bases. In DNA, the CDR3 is TGTGCCAGCAGCCTCGCGAGCTCCTACAATGAGCAGTTCTTC. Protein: CASSLASSYNEQFF.

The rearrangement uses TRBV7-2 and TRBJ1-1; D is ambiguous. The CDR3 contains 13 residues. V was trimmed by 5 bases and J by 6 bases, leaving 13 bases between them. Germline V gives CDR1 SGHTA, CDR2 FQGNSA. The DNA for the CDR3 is TGTGCCAGCAGCCCCCGGTACGGAGCTGAAGCTTTCTTT. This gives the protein CASSPRYGAEAFF.

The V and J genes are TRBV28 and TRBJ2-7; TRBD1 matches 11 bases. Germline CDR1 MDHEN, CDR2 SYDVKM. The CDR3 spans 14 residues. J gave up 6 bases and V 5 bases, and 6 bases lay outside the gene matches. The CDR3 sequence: CASSIGQGAGEQYF. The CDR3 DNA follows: TGTGCCAGCAGTATAGGACAGGGGGCGGGCGAGCAGTACTTC.

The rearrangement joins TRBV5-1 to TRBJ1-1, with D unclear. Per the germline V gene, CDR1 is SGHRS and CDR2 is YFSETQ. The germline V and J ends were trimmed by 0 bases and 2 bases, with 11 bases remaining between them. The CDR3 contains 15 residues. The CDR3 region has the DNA TGCGCCAGCAGCTTGGCCTCGACTGTTAACACTGAAGCTTTCTTT. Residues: CASSLASTVNTEAFF. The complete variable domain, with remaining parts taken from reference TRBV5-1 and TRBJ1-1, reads KAGVTQTPRYLIKTRGQQVTLSCSPISGHRSVSWYQQTPGQGLQFLFEYFSETQRNKGNFPGRFSGRQFSNSRSEMNVSTLELGDSALYLCASSLASTVNTEAFFGQGTRLTVV.